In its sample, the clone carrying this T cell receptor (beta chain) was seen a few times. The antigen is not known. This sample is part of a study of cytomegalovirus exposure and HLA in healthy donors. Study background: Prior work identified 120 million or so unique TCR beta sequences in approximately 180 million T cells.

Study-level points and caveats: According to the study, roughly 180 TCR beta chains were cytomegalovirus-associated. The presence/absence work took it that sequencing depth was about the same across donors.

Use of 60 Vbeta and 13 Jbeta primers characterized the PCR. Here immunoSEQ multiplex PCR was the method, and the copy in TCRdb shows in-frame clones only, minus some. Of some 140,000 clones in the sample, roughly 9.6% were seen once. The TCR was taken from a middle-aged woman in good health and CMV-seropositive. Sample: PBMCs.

CDR3 in amino acids: CSVRNTEAFF. CDR3 nucleotide sequence: TGCAGCGTTCGGAACACTGAAGCTTTCTTT. The chain couples TRBV29-1 to TRBJ1-1, with D unresolved. Germline CDR1 and CDR2: SQVTM and ANQGSEA. This CDR3 region has 10 residues. V dropped 5 bases and J dropped 1 base, with 2 bases sitting between them. Using reference TRBV29-1 and TRBJ1-1 for the parts outside the CDR3, the full variable domain is SAVISQKPSRDICQRGTSLTIQCQVDSQVTMMFWYRQQPGQSLTLIATANQGSEATYESGFVIDKFPISRPNLTFSTLTVSNMSPEDSSIYLCSVRNTEAFFGQGTRLTVV.